The rows below give T cell receptor beta chains drawn from one sample of a study of low-dose radiotherapy and immunotherapy resistance in tumors. One entry per CDR3 protein, called by TCRdb with MiXCR from the reads. The data contain tens of thousands of distinct CDR3 sequences, 9.4% of them singletons. The material sequenced was PBMCs, taken before treatment. All receptors come from a male donor with prostate cancer. CDR3s include the opening cysteine and the closing phenylalanine or tryptophan. The order of the fields is clone size, CDR3 length, V gene, D gene, J gene, CDR3 DNA, CDR3 protein. D genes are given only for firm matches. Size is omitted from some rows. Given values are once, few, many or a class for expanded clones.

few	13	TRBV28	NA	TRBJ2-1	TGTGCCAGCAGTATTGACAGCTTCAATGAGCAGTTCTTC	CASSIDSFNEQFF
many	14	TRBV29-1	NA	TRBJ2-1	TGCAGCGTTGAAGGACTGACGCCTCCCAATGAGCAGTTCTTC	CSVEGLTPPNEQFF
many	11	TRBV27	NA	TRBJ2-1	TGTGCCAGCAGAAAAAACAATGAGCAGTTCTTC	CASRKNNEQFF
many	14	TRBV25-1	NA	TRBJ2-7	TGTGCCAGCAGGGCCCGGGGTATCACCTACGAGCAGTACTTC	CASRARGITYEQYF
many	13	TRBV11-2	NA	TRBJ1-2	TGTGCCAGCAGCTTAAGTGGGAGTTATGGCTACACCTTC	CASSLSGSYGYTF
many	15	TRBV6-2/TRBV6-3	NA	TRBJ1-1	TGTGCCAGCTGGGACGTGGGCCTCGGGACGACTGAAGCTTTCTTT	CASWDVGLGTTEAFF
many	13	TRBV6-2/TRBV6-3	TRBD2	TRBJ2-7	TGTGCCACTACGGGAGCGGGACGGGGCGAGCAGTACTTC	CATTGAGRGEQYF
many	13	TRBV29-1	NA	TRBJ1-1	TGCAGCGTTGAATGGGGGCTGAACACTGAAGCTTTCTTT	CSVEWGLNTEAFF
many	15	TRBV5-1	TRBD1	TRBJ2-3	TGCGCCAGCAGCTTGGCCGGGACAGGGCGAGATACGCAGTATTTT	CASSLAGTGRDTQYF
many	13	TRBV20-1	TRBD2	TRBJ2-4	TGCAGTGCGAGGACTAGCGGGAGTGACATTCAGTACTTC	CSARTSGSDIQYF
many	15	TRBV25-1	TRBD2	TRBJ2-1	TGTGCCAGCAGCCCTAGCGGGAGGGTTTACAATGAGCAGTTCTTC	CASSPSGRVYNEQFF
many	12	TRBV3-1	NA	TRBJ2-1	TGTGCCAGCAGCCGGGGGGACCGAGGGCCGTTCTTC	CASSRGDRGPFF
many	13	TRBV28	NA	TRBJ1-2	TGTGCCAGCAGTTTGACGCCGGCCCGTGGCTACACCTTC	CASSLTPARGYTF
few	11	TRBV20-1	NA	TRBJ1-2	TGCAGTGCTACAGGGGACTATGGCTACACCTTC	CSATGDYGYTF
few	12	TRBV5-6	NA	TRBJ2-7	TGTGCCAGCACAGGCAGGGCCTACGAGCAGTACTTC	CASTGRAYEQYF
many	15	TRBV2	NA	TRBJ2-1	TGTGCCAGCAGTGGACAGGCGCTCTCCTACAATGAGCAGTTCTTC	CASSGQALSYNEQFF
many	14	TRBV28	TRBD1	TRBJ1-1	TGTGCCAGCAGTTTGGGACAGGAGAACACTGAAGCTTTCTTT	CASSLGQENTEAFF
NA	13	TRBV20-1	NA	TRBJ2-3	TGCAGTGTTCGATCTAGCGGCACAGATACGCAGTATTTT	CSVRSSGTDTQYF
many	15	TRBV5-1	TRBD1	TRBJ2-7	TGCGCCAGCAGCTGGGGACAGGGGGGTACCTACGAGCAGTACTTC	CASSWGQGGTYEQYF
many	18	TRBV28	TRBD2	TRBJ2-3	TGTGCCAGCAGTTCCGCTGCCCCACTAGCGGGACTGGGAGATACGCAGTATTTT	CASSSAAPLAGLGDTQYF
many	16	TRBV7-2	NA	TRBJ2-3	TGTGCCAGCAGCTCAGAGTTGCGCGGAGGGGACGATACGCAGTATTTT	CASSSELRGGDDTQYF
many	14	TRBV7-8	TRBD2	TRBJ2-5	TGTGCCAGCAGCGGACTAGCGGGAAAAGAGACCCAGTACTTC	CASSGLAGKETQYF
many	12	TRBV29-1	NA	TRBJ2-2	TGCAGCGTGTGGGGTTCGGCCGGGGAGCTGTTTTTT	CSVWGSAGELFF
many	13	TRBV29-1	NA	TRBJ2-7	TGCAGCGCCCGGGAAGGGGGCTCCTACGAGCAGTACTTC	CSAREGGSYEQYF
many	13	TRBV12-3/TRBV12-4	NA	TRBJ2-3	TGTGCCAGCACCTACAGGGGCACAGATACGCAGTATTTT	CASTYRGTDTQYF
many	16	TRBV29-1	TRBD1	TRBJ2-3	TGCAGCGTAGCAAAGATAGACAGGGATGGATCAGATACGCAGTATTTT	CSVAKIDRDGSDTQYF
NA	13	TRBV25-1	NA	TRBJ1-3	TGTGCCAGCAGTCTTACATCTGGAAACACCATATATTTT	CASSLTSGNTIYF
many	16	TRBV7-9	NA	TRBJ1-1	TGTGCCAGCAGCTTCCGGGAAGACAACCTGAACACTGAAGCTTTCTTT	CASSFREDNLNTEAFF
many	14	TRBV28	NA	TRBJ1-2	TGTGCCAGCAGTTTAGCCCAGGACCCGATCGTTTACACCTTC	CASSLAQDPIVYTF
many	17	TRBV7-2	NA	TRBJ2-2	TGTGCCAGCAGCTTAACGCAGATAATCAACGCGGTCGGGGAGCTGTTTTTT	CASSLTQIINAVGELFF
few	13	TRBV29-1	NA	TRBJ2-3	TGCAGCGTTGATTCTACAAACACAGATACGCAGTATTTT	CSVDSTNTDTQYF
many	14	TRBV6-2/TRBV6-3	NA	TRBJ2-5	TGTGCCAGCAGTCATCAGGGGATTTCGGAGACCCAGTACTTC	CASSHQGISETQYF
many	16	TRBV7-8	NA	TRBJ1-4	TGTGCCAGCAGCTTATGGGAAAGGGGTGCCGATGAAAAACTGTTTTTT	CASSLWERGADEKLFF
many	14	TRBV18	NA	TRBJ2-7	TGTGCCAGCTCACCACAAGCAGGGTCCTACGAGCAGTACTTC	CASSPQAGSYEQYF
NA	16	TRBV23-1	NA	TRBJ2-1	TGCGCCAGTAACTTAGGTGGCGGCCTCTCCTACAATGAGCAGTTCTTC	CASNLGGGLSYNEQFF
few	15	TRBV2	TRBD2	TRBJ2-7	TGTGCCAGCAGGGATCTAGCGGGGGGCTCCTACGAGCAGTACTTC	CASRDLAGGSYEQYF
many	15	TRBV30	TRBD2	TRBJ2-1	TGTGCCTGGAAAGCGGCTAGCGGGAGGGCCGATGAGCAGTTCTTC	CAWKAASGRADEQFF
many	16	TRBV7-9	NA	TRBJ2-1	TGTGCCAGCAGCCCTGGTAATCGTGGGACTTACAATGAGCAGTTCTTC	CASSPGNRGTYNEQFF
many	14	TRBV30	NA	TRBJ1-1	TGTGCCTGGAGATCTTATGCAGGGAACACTGAAGCTTTCTTT	CAWRSYAGNTEAFF